Following are 22 T cell receptor beta chains from one sample sequenced in a study of shared clonotypes between healthy human individuals. Sequencing was performed with immunoSEQ multiplex PCR; in TCRdb, only in-frame clones are kept and a portion is missing. The table has fewer than 500,000 clones, 75% to 80% seen once. The sequencing input was PBMCs. The receptors derive from a woman between 40 and 50 years old in good health. Some clones in this sample may be carry-over from other donors' samples.

This chain links TRBV15 with TRBJ1-6; TRBD1 is a possible D gene (6 bases). This CDR3 spans 16 amino acids. The germline V and J ends were trimmed by 0 bases and 7 bases, with 13 bases remaining between them. Germline CDR1 LNHNV, CDR2 YYDKDF (reference sequence). CDR3 bases: TGTGCCACCAGCAGAGATACGGGACACCCAAATTCACCCCTCCACTTT. Protein product: CATSRDTGHPNSPLHF.

The rearrangement joins TRBV2 to TRBJ2-5; perhaps D is TRBD1 or TRBD2 (7 bases each). The germline V and J ends were trimmed by 5 bases and 5 bases, with 18 bases remaining between them. The CDR3 consists of 15 residues. Germline CDR1 is SNHLY and CDR2 is FYNNEI. DNA of the CDR3: TGTGCCAGCAGTTTATACAGGGGAGGGATCGAGACCCAGTACTTC. Amino acids: CASSLYRGGIETQYF.

The rearrangement links TRBV6-6 to TRBJ2-3; TRBD2 matches 10 bases. This CDR3 spans 16 amino acids. Germline V gene sequence: CDR1 MNHNY, CDR2 SVGAGI (reference sequence). V was clipped by 6 bases and J by 3 bases; unmatched bases: 9. In DNA, the CDR3 is TGTGCCAGCAGCTTACCGGGACTAGCGTATACAGATACGCAGTATTTT. This translates into CASSLPGLAYTDTQYF.

V usage is TRBV5-1 and J usage is TRBJ2-5; 11 bases map to TRBD1. The germline V gene encodes CDR1 SGHRS and CDR2 YFSETQ. Trimming removed 4 bases from V and 5 bases from J; junction bases left unmatched: 7. The CDR3 covers 15 residues. The CDR3 loop reads CASSPRTGGGETQYF. DNA of the CDR3: TGCGCCAGCAGCCCACGGACAGGGGGCGGCGAGACCCAGTACTTC.

With regard to this clone: This CDR3 is also generated by other DNA sequences in the sample. V gene TRBV4-1 combines with J gene TRBJ1-2; TRBD1 might be the D (5 bases). Per the germline V gene, CDR1 is MGHRA and CDR2 is YSYEKL. V lost 4 bases to trimming and J lost 2 bases, with 8 bases between them. This CDR3 region has 13 residues. The CDR3 region is CASSPDRNYGYTF. DNA for the CDR3: TGCGCCAGCAGCCCCGACAGAAACTATGGCTACACCTTC.

This rearrangement joins TRBV4-2 to TRBJ2-1, with 10 nucleotides matching TRBD2. Germline trimming cut 2 bases from V and 7 bases from J; bases unmatched to any gene: 5. The CDR3 sequence is 15 residues long. Germline-derived CDR1 and CDR2 are LGHNA and YNFKEQ. The CDR3 DNA reads as TGTGCCAGCAGCCAAAAAACTAGCGGGGCAAATGAGCAGTTCTTC. Protein: CASSQKTSGANEQFF.

J is TRBJ1-6 and V is TRBV28; perhaps TRBD1 as D (6 bases). This CDR3 region has 15 residues. Germline V gene lookup returns CDR1 MDHEN and CDR2 SYDVKM. Trimming left V 6 bases short and J 7 bases short, with 16 bases between. This CDR3 is CASRDSGGRNSPLHF. The DNA of the CDR3 is TGTGCCAGCAGGGATAGCGGGGGGCGGAATTCACCCCTCCACTTT.

The chain combines TRBV7-2 with TRBJ2-5; 8 nucleotides match TRBD2. J gave up 5 bases and V 5 bases, and 13 bases lay outside the gene matches. Germline CDR1 SGHTA, CDR2 FQGNSA. The length of the CDR3 is 16 residues. The CDR3 bases are TGTGCCAGCAGCCCAGGGACTAGGCGACGGGGGGAGACCCAGTACTTC. Its translation is CASSPGTRRRGETQYF.

The rearrangement joins TRBV27 to TRBJ1-5; no clear D gene. This CDR3 comprises 14 residues. Trimming stripped 1 base from V and 7 bases from J, with 11 bases between. Germline CDR1 is MNHEY and CDR2 is SMNVEV (reference sequence). CDR3 protein: CASSLWEGRQPQHF. The CDR3 DNA reads as TGTGCCAGCAGTTTATGGGAGGGTCGACAGCCCCAGCATTTT.

This clone was seen once. The chain combines TRBV28 with TRBJ2-7, with 9 bases lining up with TRBD1. Germline CDR1 reads MDHEN; CDR2 reads SYDVKM. The CDR3 contains 15 residues. V was pared by 5 bases and J by 5 bases, with 10 bases of the junction left unmatched. CDR3 region: CASSGHRGRFHEQYF. The CDR3 coding sequence is TGTGCCAGCAGTGGACACAGGGGGCGTTTCCACGAGCAGTACTTC.

The rearrangement links TRBV28 to TRBJ2-7, with D perhaps matching TRBD2 (6 bases). Germline CDR1 is MDHEN and CDR2 is SYDVKM. V lost 4 bases, J lost 6 bases, and 13 bases lay in between. The CDR3 totals 13 residues. CDR3 protein: CASSSPLRGEQYF. CDR3 DNA: TGTGCCAGCAGTTCTCCTCTGCGGGGCGAGCAGTACTTC.

The genes are TRBV27 and TRBJ1-5; D unresolved. V lost 4 bases to trimming and J lost 4 bases, with 11 bases between them. CDR3 length: 14 amino acids. Germline V gene data show CDR1 as MNHEY and CDR2 as SMNVEV (reference sequence). The CDR3 region has the DNA TGTGCCAGCAGTTCCCTTCTAGGGAATCAGCCCCAGCATTTT. This sequence encodes CASSSLLGNQPQHF.

The chain employs TRBV9 and TRBJ1-1; 8 bases agree with TRBD1. The V segment lost 0 bases and the J segment 4 bases; nucleotides outside the gene matches: 2. The CDR3 sequence is 14 residues long. In germline, CDR1 is SGDLS, CDR2 YYNGEE. CDR3 bases: TGTGCCAGCAGCGTAGCTACAGGGGGCACTGAAGCTTTCTTT. Translated: CASSVATGGTEAFF.

This rearrangement joins TRBV28 to TRBJ2-7, with D unresolved. CDR1 and CDR2 from the germline V gene are MDHEN and SYDVKM. The CDR3 is made up of 16 amino acids. V lost 8 bases, J lost 6 bases, and 26 bases lay in between. CDR3 amino acids: CASSYTQDGAEFEQYF. For the CDR3, the DNA is TGTGCCAGCTCGTATACCCAAGACGGAGCTGAGTTCGAGCAGTACTTC.

The J gene is TRBJ2-1, the V gene TRBV5-1; 9 bases are shared with TRBD2. CDR1 SGHRS and CDR2 YFSETQ come from the germline V gene. This CDR3 comprises 16 residues. The V gene end was trimmed by 3 bases and the J gene end by 2 bases; junction bases not matched to a gene: 6. This CDR3 is CASSSPGLAAYNEQFF. CDR3 nucleotides: TGCGCCAGCAGCTCACCGGGACTAGCAGCCTACAATGAGCAGTTCTTC.

CDR3: CASATGTSNNEQFF. For the CDR3, the DNA is TGTGCCAGCGCAACCGGGACTTCCAACAATGAGCAGTTCTTC. J is TRBJ2-1 and V is TRBV18; tentatively, D is TRBD2 (6 bases). CDR3 length: 14 residues. Germline-derived CDR1 and CDR2 are KGHSH and LQKENI. V was cut by 8 bases and J by 5 bases, with 16 bases left in between.

The J gene is TRBJ2-5, the V gene TRBV29-1; the D gene is possibly TRBD1 (5 bases). The CDR3 sequence is 14 residues long. The germline V gene encodes CDR1 SQVTM and CDR2 ANQGSEA. Trimming stripped 3 bases from V and 5 bases from J, with 16 bases between. CDR3 coding DNA: TGCAGCGTTGAGTCTCCCAGGGAAGAGGAGACCCAGTACTTC. Amino acids: CSVESPREEETQYF. Full variable domain (remainder filled in from reference TRBV29-1 and TRBJ2-5): SAVISQKPSRDICQRGTSLTIQCQVDSQVTMMFWYRQQPGQSLTLIATANQGSEATYESGFVIDKFPISRPNLTFSTLTVSNMSPEDSSIYLCSVESPREEETQYFGPGTRLLVL.

This clone has more than one count but fewer than ten. This rearrangement joins TRBV29-1 to TRBJ1-1, with a weak D call TRBD1 (5 bases). In germline, CDR1 is SQVTM, CDR2 ANQGSEA. With 4 bases removed from V and 1 base from J, the gap between germline ends came to 7 bases. This CDR3 is 12 amino acids long. The CDR3 coding sequence is TGCAGCGTTGGACAGACGAACACTGAAGCTTTCTTT. This sequence encodes CSVGQTNTEAFF.

As concerns this clone: A junction boundary mismatches the germline segment, possibly from a read error. The same CDR3 arises from other DNA sequences in this sample as well. This chain uses TRBV6-5 with TRBJ2-3, with 11 bases aligning to TRBD2. The CDR3 consists of 15 residues. Germline values: CDR1 MNHEY, CDR2 SVGAGI. The CDR3 region has the DNA TGTGCCAGCAGCTACTCGTTGGCTAGCGGGGGGAGGAAGTATTTT. Protein product: CASSYSLASGGRKYF.

The chain is built from TRBV29-1 and TRBJ2-5; D tentatively fits TRBD1 or TRBD2 (5 bases each). The V and J ends lost 4 bases and 5 bases respectively, with 20 bases between them. The length of the CDR3 is 15 residues. Per germline, CDR1 SQVTM and CDR2 ANQGSEA. The CDR3 region is CSVGAYLRGVETQYF. The CDR3 coding sequence is TGCAGCGTTGGTGCCTATCTTCGAGGGGTGGAGACCCAGTACTTC.

The chain joins TRBV12-5 to TRBJ2-2; TRBD1 agrees at 7 bases. CDR1 and CDR2 from the germline V gene are LGHNT and FRNRAP. V was pared by 7 bases and J by 0 bases, with 14 bases of the junction left unmatched. The CDR3 extends over 18 amino acids. The CDR3 DNA follows: TGTGCTAGTGCCCTGGGACAGCCGAAGGTCGCGAACACCGGGGAGCTGTTTTTT. Translation gives CASALGQPKVANTGELFF. The entire variable domain, with the rest obtained from reference TRBV12-5 and TRBJ2-2, is as follows: DARVTQTPRHKVTEMGQEVTMRCQPILGHNTVFWYRQTMMQGLELLAYFRNRAPLDDSGMPKDRFSAEMPDATLATLKIQPSEPRDSAVYFCASALGQPKVANTGELFFGEGSRLTVL.

Notes on this clone: Other DNA sequences of this sample code for an identical CDR3. The chain is built from TRBV7-9 and TRBJ2-1; TRBD2 might be the D (6 bases). This CDR3 spans 15 amino acids. CDR1 and CDR2 from the germline V gene are SEHNR and FQNEAQ (reference sequence). V lost 3 bases to trimming and J lost 2 bases, with 11 bases between them. DNA of the CDR3: TGTGCCAGCAGCTTTGGGGGGAGTGCCTACAATGAGCAGTTCTTC. It encodes CASSFGGSAYNEQFF. Combining the CDR3 with reference TRBV7-9 and TRBJ2-1 gives the whole variable domain DTGVSQNPRHKITKRGQNVTFRCDPISEHNRLYWYRQTLGQGPEFLTYFQNEAQLEKSRLLSDRFSAERPKGSFSTLEIQRTEQGDSAMYLCASSFGGSAYNEQFFGPGTRLTVL.